The 30 T cell receptor beta chains given below trace back to one sample, sequenced in a study of blood T cells in healthy people across ages. Then a second PCR, running about 6 to 12 cycles, was carried out with a sample-barcoded 5' primer and a J-beta primer mix. A single record per CDR3 protein comes from TCRdb applying MiXCR to the 5' RACE reads. Among some 1.4 million distinct CDR3 sequences listed, about 43% were seen once. The sample was blood. The receptors were gathered from a woman aged 18 to 35 in good health.

The rearrangement uses TRBV5-5 and TRBJ1-2; D call uncertain. The CDR3 runs 14 residues. The germline gives CDR1 SGHKS, CDR2 YYEKEE (reference sequence). Trimming removed 2 bases at V and 5 bases at J, with 13 bases between. The CDR3 DNA reads as TGTGCCAGCAGCTTAACCAGAGAGTTGTATGGCTACACCTTC. It yields the protein CASSLTRELYGYTF.

This clonotype was observed a handful of times. The chain combines TRBV28 with TRBJ2-7, with a possible D match to TRBD1 (6 bases). The germline V gene has CDR1 MDHEN and CDR2 SYDVKM. Trimming cost V 7 bases and J 7 bases, with 23 bases left between them. This CDR3 is 15 amino acids long. In DNA form, the CDR3 reads TGTGCCAGCACCCTGACCCAAACTTCAGGGGTAGAGCAGTACTTC. It yields the protein CASTLTQTSGVEQYF. Full variable domain (outside the CDR3, taken from reference TRBV28 and TRBJ2-7): DVKVTQSSRYLVKRTGEKVFLECVQDMDHENMFWYRQDPGLGLRLIYFSYDVKMKEKGDIPEGYSVSREKKERFSLILESASTNQTSMYLCASTLTQTSGVEQYFGPGTRLTVT.

The CDR3 coding sequence is TGCAGTGCTAGAGATTACCCTCTAGGCAATGAGCAGTTCTTC. Encoded protein: CSARDYPLGNEQFF. The chain employs TRBV20-1 and TRBJ2-1; D is unclear. This CDR3 has 14 residues. CDR1 is DFQATT, CDR2 SNEGSKA, per germline (reference sequence). V lost 0 bases, J lost 6 bases, and 12 bases lay in between.

V usage is TRBV7-9 and J usage is TRBJ2-7, with 9 bases identical to TRBD2. The V and J ends lost 4 bases and 5 bases, in that order; junction bases with no gene match: 15. The germline V gene has CDR1 SEHNR and CDR2 FQNEAQ (reference sequence). The CDR3 spans 17 residues. The CDR3 reads CASSSAGTSFPFDEQYF. The CDR3 bases are TGTGCCAGCAGCTCAGCCGGGACTAGCTTTCCGTTTGACGAGCAGTACTTC.

The V call is TRBV3-1, the J call TRBJ1-2; 10 nucleotides match TRBD1. There are 15 residues in the CDR3. Germline V gives CDR1 LGHDT, CDR2 YNNKEL (reference sequence). The V gene end was trimmed by 1 base and the J gene end by 7 bases; junction bases not matched to a gene: 6. CDR3: CASSQGGQGISGYTF. The CDR3 DNA reads TGTGCCAGCAGCCAAGGGGGACAGGGGATTAGTGGCTACACCTTC. Variable domain in full (rest from reference TRBV3-1 and TRBJ1-2): DTAVSQTPKYLVTQMGNDKSIKCEQNLGHDTMYWYKQDSKKFLKIMFSYNNKELIINETVPNRFSPKSPDKAHLNLHINSLELGDSAVYFCASSQGGQGISGYTFGSGTRLTVV.

This clonotype showed up just once. The rearrangement links TRBV21-1 to TRBJ2-7; TRBD1 is the table's D call and was not checked against the DNA. TRBV21-1 is designated a pseudogene. The CDR3 is 14 amino acids. CDR3 in DNA: TGTGCCAGCAGCAAAAACGAGACAGTCTACGAGCAGTACTTC. As protein: CASSKNETVYEQYF.

The V gene is TRBV4-1, the J gene TRBJ1-6, with 7 bases fitting TRBD1. CDR3 size: 16 residues. Trimming cost V 1 base and J 8 bases; bases outside gene matches: 8. Germline V CDR1 and CDR2: MGHRA, YSYEKL. The CDR3 DNA reads TGCGCCAGCAGCCAAGGGGACAGCAGGTTAGATTCACCCCTCCACTTT. Amino acid sequence: CASSQGDSRLDSPLHF.

This clonotype came up a few times. V and J are TRBV5-1 and TRBJ1-1, with D possibly matching TRBD1 (6 bases). Trimming pared 0 bases from V and 5 bases from J, leaving 11 bases between. The CDR3 consists of 14 residues. Germline CDR1 reads SGHRS; CDR2 reads YFSETQ. CDR3 in amino acids: CASSLGTQGTEAFF. CDR3 in DNA: TGCGCCAGCAGCTTGGGAACTCAGGGGACTGAAGCTTTCTTT.

The chain joins TRBV24-1 to TRBJ1-2; the D is unclear. The V gene's germline CDR1 is KGHDR and CDR2 SFDVKD. This CDR3 comprises 13 residues. V dropped 4 bases and J dropped 4 bases, with 9 bases sitting between them. CDR3 nucleotide sequence: TGTGCCACCAGTGAGGTGGGGTCCTATGGCTACACCTTC. Its translation is CATSEVGSYGYTF.

V and J are TRBV5-1 and TRBJ2-1; 9 bases match TRBD2. The DNA matches TRBJ2-7 better at its end, which makes the J call doubtful. CDR1 is SGHRS, CDR2 YFSETQ, per germline. This CDR3 is built from 15 residues. The chain's CDR3 is CASGQASGAYNEQYF. The CDR3 DNA reads as TGCGCCAGCGGCCAGGCTAGCGGGGCCTACAATGAGCAGTACTTC.

This clonotype was seen a handful of times. The chain joins TRBV5-4 to TRBJ2-1; D is uncertain. Germline values: CDR1 SGHNT, CDR2 YYREEE (reference sequence). This CDR3 is built from 17 residues. V lost 0 bases and J 0 bases, leaving 13 bases between the germline ends. CDR3 amino acids: CASSLGPVLSSYNEQFF. CDR3 nucleotides: TGTGCCAGCAGCTTGGGCCCGGTGTTGAGCTCCTACAATGAGCAGTTCTTC.

The chain links TRBV7-3 to TRBJ1-5; D unresolved. The CDR3 consists of 13 residues. The germline CDR1 and CDR2 sequences are SGHTA and FQGTGA. Trimming pared 1 base from V and 5 bases from J, leaving 6 bases between. CDR3 loop: CASSLSQHQPQHF. The CDR3 region has the DNA TGTGCCAGCAGCTTAAGTCAACATCAGCCCCAGCATTTT.

V usage is TRBV19 and J usage is TRBJ2-7; tentatively, D is TRBD2 (5 bases). Germline CDR1 is LNHDA and CDR2 is SQIVND (reference sequence). The CDR3 covers 14 residues. Trimming left V 6 bases short and J 7 bases short, with 19 bases between. The chain's CDR3 is CASSRIAFINEQYF. Written as DNA, the CDR3 is TGTGCCAGTAGCAGGATAGCGTTCATAAATGAGCAGTACTTC. Full variable domain (outside the CDR3, taken from reference TRBV19 and TRBJ2-7): DGGITQSPKYLFRKEGQNVTLSCEQNLNHDAMYWYRQDPGQGLRLIYYSQIVNDFQKGDIAEGYSVSREKKESFPLTVTSAQKNPTAFYLCASSRIAFINEQYFGPGTRLTVT.

The chain has TRBV20-1 and TRBJ1-2; TRBD1 aligns across 10 bases. The trim removed 6 bases at V and 2 bases at J, leaving 6 bases unmatched. From germline, CDR1 is DFQATT and CDR2 SNEGSKA (reference sequence). The CDR3 is 14 residues long. The CDR3 DNA sequence: TGCAGTGCAAGAAGACAGGGGGCCAACTATGGCTACACCTTC. Its translation is CSARRQGANYGYTF.

The rearrangement links TRBV28 to TRBJ2-4; TRBD2 agrees at 8 bases. The J call may be wrong; the DNA end is better matched by TRBJ2-5. Per the germline V gene, CDR1 is MDHEN and CDR2 is SYDVKM. This CDR3 is 17 amino acids long. Here the CDR3 DNA reads TGTGCCAGCAGTTTGGGTTCAGAGCGGGGGCCCGCGGGGACCCAGTACTTC. Amino acids: CASSLGSERGPAGTQYF.

The CDR3 region has the DNA TGCAGCGTTGATGGTGGGAGTGGCAAAAACATTCAGTACTTC. Amino acid sequence: CSVDGGSGKNIQYF. J is TRBJ2-4 and V is TRBV29-1; D may be TRBD2 (5 bases). Germline V lookup: CDR1 SQVTM, CDR2 ANQGSEA. Trimming shortened V by 3 bases and J by 3 bases, and 12 bases separated the two germline ends. This CDR3 region has 14 residues.

This clonotype was counted between two and nine times. The V call is TRBV6-5, the J call TRBJ1-1, with D unclear. The V end lost 5 bases, the J end lost 0 bases, and 10 bases lay between the germline ends. The CDR3 is 14 residues long. Germline values: CDR1 MNHEY, CDR2 SVGAGI. The CDR3 coding sequence is TGTGCCAGCAGTACTAACAAGTTGAACACTGAAGCTTTCTTT. Its translation is CASSTNKLNTEAFF.

This clonotype turned up a few times. J is TRBJ2-3 and V is TRBV4-2; D not certain. Trimming removed 0 bases from V and 6 bases from J, with 7 bases in between. Germline CDR1 and CDR2: LGHNA and YNFKEQ. This CDR3 has 13 residues. The CDR3, as DNA: TGTGCCAGCAGCCAAGAAGAACCCGATACGCAGTATTTT. It yields the protein CASSQEEPDTQYF.

The chain carries TRBV11-2 and TRBJ2-2, with D perhaps matching TRBD2 (6 bases). This CDR3 comprises 17 residues. Germline CDR1 and CDR2: SGHAT and FQNNGV. The V end was cut by 5 bases, the J end by 1 base, with 17 bases between. CDR3 protein: CASSGGAAEGNTGELFF. For the CDR3, the DNA is TGTGCCAGCAGCGGCGGGGCAGCGGAGGGGAACACCGGGGAGCTGTTTTTT.

This clonotype came up a few times. The chain uses TRBV15 and TRBJ2-3; the D is unclear. V shed 0 bases and J shed 14 bases, with 15 bases lying between them. The CDR3 runs to 13 residues. The germline V gene has CDR1 LNHNV and CDR2 YYDKDF (reference sequence). The CDR3 sequence is CATSRDTRTVRYF. CDR3 sequence (DNA): TGTGCCACCAGCAGAGACACCCGGACGGTTAGGTATTTT. The whole variable domain, filled in from reference TRBV15 and TRBJ2-3, reads DAMVIQNPRYQVTQFGKPVTLSCSQTLNHNVMYWYQQKSSQAPKLLFHYYDKDFNNEADTPDNFQSRRPNTSFCFLDIRSPGLGDTAMYLCATSRDTRTVRYFGPGTRLTVL.

The V and J genes are TRBV11-2 and TRBJ1-6; D is ambiguous. CDR1 is SGHAT, CDR2 FQNNGV, per germline. Trimming shortened V by 5 bases and J by 4 bases, and 9 bases separated the two germline ends. CDR3 length: 14 amino acids. The CDR3 nucleotides are TGTGCCAGCAGCGCCCGGGTATATAATTCACCCCTCCACTTT. Residues: CASSARVYNSPLHF.

The chain recombines TRBV4-1 with TRBJ2-6; D may match TRBD1 or TRBD2 (5 bases each). CDR1 is MGHRA and CDR2 is YSYEKL in the germline V gene. This CDR3 spans 16 amino acids. V gave up 0 bases and J gave up 4 bases, with 10 bases separating them. CDR3 sequence reads: CASSQDSGTGANVLTF. CDR3 sequence (DNA): TGCGCCAGCAGCCAAGATTCCGGGACCGGGGCCAACGTCCTGACTTTC.

The chain joins TRBV6-6 to TRBJ2-7; TRBD1 matches at 8 bases. J gave up 2 bases and V 2 bases, and 2 bases lay outside the gene matches. CDR3 length: 14 residues. Germline-derived CDR1 and CDR2 are MNHNY and SVGAGI (reference sequence). In DNA form, the CDR3 reads TGTGCCAGCAGTTACGGGGACAGGCCCTACGAGCAGTACTTC. Translated, it gives CASSYGDRPYEQYF.

The genes are TRBV12-3 or TRBV12-4 and TRBJ1-6; a possible D gene is TRBD1 (5 bases). This CDR3 comprises 14 residues. The ends were cut back, 2 bases at V and 10 bases at J, with 12 bases in the middle. The CDR3 spells CASSLQGGVSPLHF. The CDR3 region has the DNA TGTGCCAGCAGTTTACAGGGTGGCGTATCACCCCTCCACTTT.

The table lists this clonotype with a few counts. The V call is TRBV4-1, the J call TRBJ1-1; TRBD1 might be the D (6 bases). The CDR3 sequence is 13 residues long. The V gene's germline CDR1 is MGHRA and CDR2 YSYEKL. CDR3 region: CETTLQGNTEAFF. CDR3 sequence (DNA): TGCGAAACCACCCTACAGGGGAACACTGAAGCTTTCTTT.

This clonotype turned up a few times. This chain links TRBV27 with TRBJ2-7, with a possible D match to TRBD2 (6 bases). With 6 bases removed from V and 2 bases from J, the gap between germline ends came to 17 bases. The CDR3 totals 15 residues. Germline CDR1 MNHEY, CDR2 SMNVEV (reference sequence). The CDR3 DNA sequence: TGTGCCAGCAGCACCGCTCTAGCGACTACCTACGAGCAGTACTTC. This translates into CASSTALATTYEQYF.

This clonotype turned up a few times. The chain couples TRBV11-2 to TRBJ2-4; D possibly corresponds to TRBD1 (6 bases). CDR3 length: 22 residues. Germline-derived CDR1 and CDR2 are SGHAT and FQNNGV. The V end lost 1 base, the J end lost 0 bases, and 28 bases lay between the germline ends. The DNA of the CDR3 is TGTGCCAGCAGCTTAGGATTACACCCGGGACACTCCGGAGGAGTAGCCAAAAACATTCAGTACTTC. Translation gives CASSLGLHPGHSGGVAKNIQYF.

This clonotype was seen more than once but under ten times. The rearrangement links TRBV29-1 to TRBJ2-5; TRBD1 might be the D (5 bases). The CDR3 sequence is 16 residues long. In germline, CDR1 is SQVTM, CDR2 ANQGSEA. V gave up 0 bases and J gave up 1 base, with 15 bases separating them. The CDR3 protein is CSVEDPTGWVQETQYF. The CDR3 DNA follows: TGCAGCGTTGAAGATCCCACAGGATGGGTCCAAGAGACCCAGTACTTC.

The rearrangement uses TRBV12-3 or TRBV12-4 and TRBJ2-1; weak D call: TRBD2 (5 bases). The better agreement between TRBJ2-7 and the DNA end casts doubt on the J call. This CDR3 contains 18 residues. The CDR3 sequence is CASSLAERTPSSYNEQYF. The CDR3 DNA reads as TGTGCCAGCAGTTTAGCGGAACGGACTCCGAGCTCCTACAATGAGCAGTACTTC.

This clonotype was counted between two and nine times. The rearrangement joins TRBV13 to TRBJ2-7, with 12 bases identical to TRBD2. J was trimmed by 5 bases and V by 4 bases; bases with no gene match: 9. Germline loops: CDR1 PRHDT, CDR2 FYEKMQ (reference sequence). This CDR3 has 16 residues. Here the CDR3 reads CASSSSSGGAPNEQYF. The CDR3 nucleotides are TGTGCCAGCAGCTCTTCTAGCGGGGGGGCTCCCAACGAGCAGTACTTC.